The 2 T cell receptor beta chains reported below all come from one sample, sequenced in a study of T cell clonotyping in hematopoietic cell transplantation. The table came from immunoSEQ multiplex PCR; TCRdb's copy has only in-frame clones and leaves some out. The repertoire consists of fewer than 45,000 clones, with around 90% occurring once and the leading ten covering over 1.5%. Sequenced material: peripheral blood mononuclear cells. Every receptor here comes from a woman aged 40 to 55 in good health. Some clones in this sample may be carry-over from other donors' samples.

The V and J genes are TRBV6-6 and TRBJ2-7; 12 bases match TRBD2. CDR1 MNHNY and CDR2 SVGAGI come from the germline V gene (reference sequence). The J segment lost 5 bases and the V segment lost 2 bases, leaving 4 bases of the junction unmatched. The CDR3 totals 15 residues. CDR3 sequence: CASSYRLAGEHEQYF. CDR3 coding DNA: TGTGCCAGCAGTTACCGACTAGCGGGAGAGCACGAGCAGTACTTC.

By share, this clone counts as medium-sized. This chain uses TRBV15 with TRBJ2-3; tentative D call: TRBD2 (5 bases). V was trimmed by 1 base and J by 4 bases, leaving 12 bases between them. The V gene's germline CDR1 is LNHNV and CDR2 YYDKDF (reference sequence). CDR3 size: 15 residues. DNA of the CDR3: TGTGCCACCAGCAGAGTGGCCGAGGGCCCAGATACGCAGTATTTT. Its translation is CATSRVAEGPDTQYF.